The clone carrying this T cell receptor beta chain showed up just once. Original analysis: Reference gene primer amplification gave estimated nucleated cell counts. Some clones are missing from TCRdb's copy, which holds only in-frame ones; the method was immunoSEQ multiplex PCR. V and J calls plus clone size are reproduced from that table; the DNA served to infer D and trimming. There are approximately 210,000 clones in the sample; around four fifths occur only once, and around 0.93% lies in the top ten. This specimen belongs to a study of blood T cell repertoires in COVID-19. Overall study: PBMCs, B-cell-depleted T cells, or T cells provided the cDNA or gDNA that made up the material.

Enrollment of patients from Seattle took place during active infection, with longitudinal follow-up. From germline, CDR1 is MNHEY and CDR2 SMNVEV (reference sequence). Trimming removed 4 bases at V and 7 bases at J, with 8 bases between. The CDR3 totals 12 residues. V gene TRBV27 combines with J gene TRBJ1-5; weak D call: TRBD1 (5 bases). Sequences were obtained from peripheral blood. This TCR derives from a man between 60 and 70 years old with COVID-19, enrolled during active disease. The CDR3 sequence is CASSSTGQPQHF. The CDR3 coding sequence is TGTGCCAGCAGTTCCACAGGCCAGCCCCAGCATTTT.